The 16 T cell receptor beta chains given below trace back to one sample, sequenced in a study of cytomegalovirus exposure and HLA in healthy donors. Both 60 Vbeta primers and 13 Jbeta primers went into the PCR. This table comes from immunoSEQ multiplex PCR, and its TCRdb copy is limited to in-frame clones, with some not included. The sample has 110,000 or so clones, around 68% seen once. The sequenced sample was PBMCs. These receptors all stem from a middle-aged woman in good health and CMV-seropositive.

This clone has just a few counts. The chain combines TRBV5-1 with TRBJ2-3; 12 bases align to TRBD2. The CDR3 consists of 16 residues. Germline values: CDR1 SGHRS, CDR2 YFSETQ. V dropped 0 bases and J dropped 3; count of bases not matched to a gene: 2. The CDR3 DNA reads as TGCGCCAGCAGCTTGGCAGGACTAGCGGGGACAGATACGCAGTATTTT. Translating it yields CASSLAGLAGTDTQYF.

A single count supports this clone. The chain links TRBV19 to TRBJ2-3, with 7 positions matching TRBD1. Losses at the gene ends were 6 bases for V and 6 bases for J; bases not matched to a gene: 6. From germline, CDR1 is LNHDA and CDR2 SQIVND (reference sequence). CDR3 length: 13 residues. The CDR3 here is CASSDRESDTQYF. In nucleotides, the CDR3 is TGTGCCAGTAGCGACAGGGAATCCGATACGCAGTATTTT.

The chain joins TRBV9 to TRBJ2-3; 12 nucleotides agree with TRBD2. Trimming removed 3 bases from V and 2 bases from J; junction bases left unmatched: 1. The germline V gene encodes CDR1 SGDLS and CDR2 YYNGEE. The CDR3 sequence is 15 residues long. CDR3: CASSGTSGDTDTQYF. The CDR3 DNA sequence: TGTGCCAGCAGCGGGACTAGCGGGGACACAGATACGCAGTATTTT.

The DNA for the CDR3 is TGTGCCAGCAGTGAAGTAACAGGGGCCCAGTTAGGCCAGCATTTT. Protein: CASSEVTGAQLGQHF. The J gene is TRBJ1-5, the V gene TRBV2, with 7 nucleotides matching TRBD1. CDR1 SNHLY and CDR2 FYNNEI come from the germline V gene. This CDR3 has 15 amino acids. V was pared by 1 base and J by 12 bases, with 12 bases of the junction left unmatched.

The chain links TRBV2 to TRBJ2-1, with a possible D match to TRBD1 (6 bases). This CDR3 contains 12 residues. The V gene's germline CDR1 is SNHLY and CDR2 FYNNEI. V was pared by 6 bases and J by 10 bases, with 13 bases between. CDR3: CASRTGFGEQFF. CDR3 nucleotides: TGTGCCAGCAGAACAGGGTTCGGGGAGCAGTTCTTC.

The V and J genes are TRBV2 and TRBJ1-2; TRBD1 agrees at 8 bases. The CDR3 length is 14 residues. V lost 8 bases and J lost 4; bases outside the gene matches: 9. From germline, CDR1 is SNHLY and CDR2 FYNNEI. The DNA for the CDR3 is TGTGCCAGCTCCGCACAGGGGGGAGTCTATGGCTACACCTTC. This sequence encodes CASSAQGGVYGYTF.

The chain links TRBV6-6 to TRBJ2-7, with D possibly TRBD2 on 5 matching bases. CDR1 is MNHNY, CDR2 SVGAGI, per germline (reference sequence). The CDR3 consists of 12 residues. Trimming removed 6 bases at V and 5 bases at J, with 11 bases between. The CDR3 nucleotides are TGTGCCAGCAGAACCGGGGAAAACGAGCAGTACTTC. Residues: CASRTGENEQYF.

V gene TRBV12-1 combines with J gene TRBJ2-1; TRBD2 reflects the table's D call only, with no check against the DNA. TRBV12-1 is classified as a pseudogene. The CDR3 loop spans 21 amino acids. CDR3 sequence (DNA): TGTGCCAGCAGCCAGGCCGGGCTAGCGGTCCTCGAAACCAGCTCCTACAATGAGCAGTTCTTC. Translating gives CASSQAGLAVLETSSYNEQFF.

The gene calls are TRBV14 and TRBJ1-4; D gene unclear. The CDR3 covers 12 residues. Between the trimmed V and J ends, which lost 6 bases and 4 bases, there was a span of 6 bases. CDR1 is SGHDN, CDR2 FVKESK, per germline. CDR3 residues: CASRQSNEKLFF. The CDR3 DNA follows: TGTGCCAGCAGACAGAGTAATGAAAAACTGTTTTTT.

This clone was seen a few times. The chain combines TRBV5-1 with TRBJ2-7; 8 nucleotides match TRBD2. The CDR3 is made up of 14 amino acids. V dropped 4 bases and J dropped 6; count of bases not matched to a gene: 9. Germline assignment: CDR1 SGHRS and CDR2 YFSETQ. For the CDR3, the DNA is TGCGCCAGCAGCGCCGGGACTAGGGTTCGCGAGCAGTACTTC. This translates into CASSAGTRVREQYF.

This sequence joins TRBV7-2 and TRBJ2-7; 10 bases agree with TRBD2. V dropped 3 bases and J dropped 4; count of bases not matched to a gene: 6. The CDR3 totals 15 residues. Germline lookup yields CDR1 SGHTA and CDR2 FQGNSA. As DNA, the CDR3 is TGTGCCAGCAGCTTTGCGGCTAGCGGGGGATACGAGCAGTACTTC. Protein product: CASSFAASGGYEQYF.

This clone was seen a few times. The chain's CDR3 is CASSPPTGANYGYTF. In nucleotides, the CDR3 is TGTGCCAGCTCACCACCCACAGGGGCTAACTATGGCTACACCTTC. The chain joins TRBV18 to TRBJ1-2; 7 bases line up with TRBD1. V lost 0 bases, J lost 0 bases, and 1 base stayed unmatched. The CDR3 runs 15 residues. CDR1 and CDR2 from the germline V gene are KGHSH and LQKENI.

The rearrangement joins TRBV11-1 to TRBJ2-3; no definite D call. This CDR3 region has 14 residues. Germline V gives CDR1 SGHAT, CDR2 FQDESV (reference sequence). V shed 4 bases and J shed 2 bases, with 10 bases lying between them. The CDR3 reads CASSSYPSTDTQYF. The CDR3 nucleotides are TGTGCCAGCAGCTCCTACCCCTCCACAGATACGCAGTATTTT.

V usage is TRBV7-2 and J usage is TRBJ2-7; 14 bases match TRBD2. CDR3 size: 15 residues. Unmatched junction bases numbered 4, after V lost 5 bases and J lost 4 bases. CDR1 and CDR2 from the germline V gene are SGHTA and FQGNSA. The DNA of the CDR3 is TGTGCCAGCAGCCAGACTAGCGGGGGGGTTTACGAGCAGTACTTC. The encoded protein is CASSQTSGGVYEQYF.

The chain carries TRBV7-8 and TRBJ2-7; 9 nucleotides line up with TRBD2. Per germline, CDR1 SGHVS and CDR2 FQNEAQ. The CDR3 is 15 amino acids. With V trimmed by 5 bases and J by 2 bases, 7 bases remained unmatched. CDR3 loop: CASSGSGRPAYEQYF. In nucleotides, the CDR3 is TGTGCCAGCAGCGGAAGCGGGAGGCCTGCCTACGAGCAGTACTTC.

This clone was seen a single time. The rearrangement joins TRBV10-3 to TRBJ2-5; TRBD2 is a possible D gene (6 bases). The germline V and J ends were trimmed by 8 bases and 1 base, with 17 bases remaining between them. CDR3 length: 15 residues. Germline lookup yields CDR1 ENHRY and CDR2 SYGVKD. The CDR3 sequence is CAIAGTFSSQETQYF. CDR3 sequence (DNA): TGTGCCATCGCCGGGACTTTCTCCTCCCAAGAGACCCAGTACTTC.